These 16 T cell receptor beta chains were all obtained from the same sample, sequenced in a study of blood T cell repertoires in COVID-19. Some clones are missing from TCRdb's copy, which holds only in-frame ones; the method was immunoSEQ multiplex PCR. The data show about 170,000 clones, over 85% seen once. The sequenced sample was peripheral blood. The origin of the receptors is a woman in her forties or fifties with acute or convalescent COVID-19.

The V and J genes are TRBV7-8 and TRBJ2-5; 10 nucleotides match TRBD2. CDR3 length equals 21 residues. Looked up from germline, CDR1 is SGHVS and CDR2 is FQNEAQ. J lost 4 bases, V lost 1 base, and 21 bases had no gene match. This chain's CDR3 is CASSLGPLGAGGPYERETQYF. The CDR3 bases are TGTGCCAGCAGCTTAGGCCCCCTGGGAGCGGGAGGGCCATATGAGAGAGAGACCCAGTACTTC.

This chain connects TRBV7-2 to TRBJ2-1; 8 bases are a match to TRBD2. The CDR3 is 16 amino acids. V lost 0 bases to trimming and J lost 7 bases; unmatched junction nucleotides: 8. Germline CDR1 is SGHTA and CDR2 is FQGNSA. The CDR3 bases are TGTGCCAGCAGCTTAGCTTGGGGTAGCGGGATGAATGAGCAGTTCTTC. As protein: CASSLAWGSGMNEQFF.

This chain connects TRBV7-2 to TRBJ2-5; the D is unclear. Germline CDR1 reads SGHTA; CDR2 reads FQGNSA. V was trimmed by 1 base and J by 2 bases, leaving 8 bases between them. This CDR3 has 14 residues. DNA of the CDR3: TGTGCCAGCAGCTTAGTAACTGCTCAAGAGACCCAGTACTTC. Its translation: CASSLVTAQETQYF.

The J gene is TRBJ2-7, the V gene TRBV12-3 or TRBV12-4; 12 nucleotides match TRBD2. This CDR3 region has 13 residues. V dropped 7 bases and J dropped 12; count of bases not matched to a gene: 10. The CDR3 loop is CASTFLAGGSPYF. In nucleotides, the CDR3 is TGTGCCAGCACCTTCCTAGCGGGAGGGTCTCCGTACTTC.

The V gene is TRBV7-8, the J gene TRBJ1-1; D might be TRBD1 (5 bases). The CDR3 loop spans 12 amino acids. Germline V gene lookup returns CDR1 SGHVS and CDR2 FQNEAQ. V was pared by 10 bases and J by 4 bases, with 13 bases between. CDR3 nucleotide sequence: TGTGCCACCCTAAGCGGGGGCACTGAAGCTTTCTTT. Its protein product is CATLSGGTEAFF.

The chain links TRBV7-9 to TRBJ1-2; 8 nucleotides match TRBD1. Germline CDR1 SEHNR, CDR2 FQNEAQ (reference sequence). The trim removed 1 base at V and 7 bases at J, leaving 5 bases unmatched. This CDR3 comprises 14 residues. The CDR3 loop reads CASSLGQGFSGYTF. In DNA, the CDR3 is TGTGCCAGCAGCTTAGGACAGGGGTTTAGTGGCTACACCTTC. Together with reference TRBV7-9 and TRBJ1-2, the CDR3 gives the full variable domain: DTGVSQNPRHKITKRGQNVTFRCDPISEHNRLYWYRQTLGQGPEFLTYFQNEAQLEKSRLLSDRFSAERPKGSFSTLEIQRTEQGDSAMYLCASSLGQGFSGYTFGSGTRLTVV.

The chain recombines TRBV19 with TRBJ1-2; maybe TRBD1 (6 bases). V lost 6 bases, J lost 5 bases, and 10 bases lay in between. The CDR3 extends over 12 amino acids. Germline CDR1 LNHDA, CDR2 SQIVND (reference sequence). CDR3 in DNA: TGTGCCAGTAGCGGCACAGGGTATGGCTACACCTTC. Amino acids: CASSGTGYGYTF.

V gene TRBV30 combines with J gene TRBJ2-7; D gene ambiguous. The germline V gene has CDR1 GTSNPN and CDR2 SVGIG (reference sequence). This CDR3 has 10 amino acids. Trimming left V 0 bases short and J 6 bases short, with 3 bases between. The CDR3 coding sequence is TGTGCCTGGAGTGTGAGCGAGCAGTACTTC. It encodes CAWSVSEQYF.

The rearrangement joins TRBV27 to TRBJ1-2, with 10 bases lining up with TRBD1. The CDR3 loop spans 14 amino acids. Looked up from germline, CDR1 is MNHEY and CDR2 is SMNVEV (reference sequence). The junction had 6 bases not matched to a gene; V was cut back by 6 bases and J by 5 bases. The DNA of the CDR3 is TGTGCCAGCAGACCCAAGGACAGGGGGTATGGCTACACCTTC. Translation: CASRPKDRGYGYTF.

The chain has TRBV30 and TRBJ1-3; D is unclear. The CDR3 has 14 amino acids. Trimming pared 0 bases from V and 6 bases from J, leaving 12 bases between. Germline V lookup: CDR1 GTSNPN, CDR2 SVGIG (reference sequence). In DNA, the CDR3 is TGTGCCTGGAGTGTAGCCGGGAAGGAAAACACCATATATTTT. This sequence encodes CAWSVAGKENTIYF.

The chain links TRBV19 to TRBJ1-5; D is ambiguous. Germline loops: CDR1 LNHDA, CDR2 SQIVND (reference sequence). V was clipped by 8 bases and J by 5 bases, with 16 bases between them. CDR3 length equals 14 residues. The CDR3 DNA reads TGTGCCAGTTCGAGGACTCTCCCAGATCAGCCCCAGCATTTT. It codes for CASSRTLPDQPQHF.

The rearrangement links TRBV11-2 to TRBJ2-2, with 9 positions matching TRBD1. This CDR3 comprises 15 residues. V dropped 3 bases and J dropped 6; count of bases not matched to a gene: 5. CDR1 SGHAT and CDR2 FQNNGV come from the germline V gene. The CDR3 loop reads CASSFPTGGSGELFF. The CDR3 DNA reads as TGTGCCAGCAGCTTTCCGACAGGGGGTTCCGGGGAGCTGTTTTTT.

The rearrangement joins TRBV5-6 to TRBJ2-1; a possible D gene is TRBD2 (6 bases). Germline V CDR1 and CDR2: SGHDT, YYEEEE. V was pared by 1 base and J by 6 bases, with 11 bases between. The CDR3 has 14 residues. DNA of the CDR3: TGTGCCAGCAGCTTGAGTTCCGGGAGCAATGAGCAGTTCTTC. Amino acids: CASSLSSGSNEQFF.

Note on this clone: Since a much larger clone is just one base distant, this may be a read error. This same CDR3 is encoded by further DNA sequences in the sample. This chain joins TRBV28 and TRBJ1-1; the D is unclear. V was pared by 3 bases and J by 1 base, with 9 bases between. The CDR3 has 14 amino acids. Germline lookup yields CDR1 MDHEN and CDR2 SYDVKM. CDR3 sequence: CASSFWRTNTEAFF. The CDR3 region has the DNA TGTGCCAGCAGTTTTTGGAGGACGAACACTGAAGCTTTCTTT. Variable domain in full (rest from reference TRBV28 and TRBJ1-1): DVKVTQSSRYLVKRTGEKVFLECVQDMDHENMFWYRQDPGLGLRLIYFSYDVKMKEKGDIPEGYSVSREKKERFSLILESASTNQTSMYLCASSFWRTNTEAFFGQGTRLTVV.

The genes are TRBV29-1 and TRBJ1-2; D ambiguous. Germline-derived CDR1 and CDR2 are SQVTM and ANQGSEA. The CDR3 has 14 residues. V was trimmed by 4 bases and J by 4 bases, leaving 16 bases between them. The CDR3 loop is CSVGAGNLGYGYTF. Written as DNA, the CDR3 is TGCAGCGTTGGGGCCGGGAACCTCGGCTATGGCTACACCTTC.

This clone has just a few counts. V and J are TRBV3-1 (or the pseudogene TRBV3-2) and TRBJ1-2; D uncertain. This CDR3 is built from 14 residues. The germline V and J ends were trimmed by 1 base and 4 bases, with 10 bases remaining between them. Germline CDR1 is LGHDT and CDR2 is YNNKEL (reference sequence). The CDR3 nucleotides read TGTGCCAGCAGCCAAGGGCAGATCCGCTATGGCTACACCTTC. Protein sequence: CASSQGQIRYGYTF.